This TCR beta chain is drawn from a study of lymphopenia after photon versus proton radiotherapy. Study-wide results and caveats: After the lymphocyte nadir, photon-treated repertoires showed oligoclonal expansion, especially of CD8+ Temra cells. In patients who died, overall survival fell as post-nadir TCR diversity dropped more.

This clone was recorded only once. The target antigen is unknown. Produced via immunoSEQ multiplex PCR; TCRdb's table is partial and in-frame only. The top ten clones hold around 2.2% of a sample with roughly 63,000 clones, less than 85% of them seen once. The origin of this receptor is a man aged 55 to 69 with pancreatic cancer. This material consisted of peripheral blood, taken from a patient treated with proton-based radiotherapy.

The CDR3 reads CASRQWTSVGGELFF. The CDR3 nucleotides are TGTGCCAGCAGACAGTGGACTAGCGTTGGCGGGGAGCTGTTTTTT. The chain couples TRBV28 to TRBJ2-2, with 9 bases that match TRBD2. Germline trimming cut 6 bases from V and 7 bases from J; bases unmatched to any gene: 9. The CDR3 is 15 residues long. Germline V gives CDR1 MDHEN, CDR2 SYDVKM.